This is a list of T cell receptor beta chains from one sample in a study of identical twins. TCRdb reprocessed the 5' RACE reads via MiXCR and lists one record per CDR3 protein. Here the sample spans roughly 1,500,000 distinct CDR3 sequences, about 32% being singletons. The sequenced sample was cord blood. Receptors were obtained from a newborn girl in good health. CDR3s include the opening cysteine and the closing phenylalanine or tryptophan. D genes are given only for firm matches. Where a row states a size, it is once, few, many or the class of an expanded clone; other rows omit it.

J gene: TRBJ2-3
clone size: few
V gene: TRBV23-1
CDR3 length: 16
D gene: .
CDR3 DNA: TGCGCCAGCAGTCCAGGCGGGGAGCCCAACACAGATACGCAGTATTTT
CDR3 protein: CASSPGGEPNTDTQYF

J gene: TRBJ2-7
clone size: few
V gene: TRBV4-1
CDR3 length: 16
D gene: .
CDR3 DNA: TGCGCCAGCAGCCAAGAAATTCCAGGGGTCAGCTACGAGCAGTACTTC
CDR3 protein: CASSQEIPGVSYEQYF

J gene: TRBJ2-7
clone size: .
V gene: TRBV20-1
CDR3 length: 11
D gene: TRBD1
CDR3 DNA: TGCAGTGCGACACAGGGGTCCGAGCAGTACTTC
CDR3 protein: CSATQGSEQYF

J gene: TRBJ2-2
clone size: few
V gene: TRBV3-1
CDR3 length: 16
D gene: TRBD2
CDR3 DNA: TGTGCCAGCAGCCAAGCTAGCGGGTCGAACACCGGGGAGCTGTTTTTT
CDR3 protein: CASSQASGSNTGELFF

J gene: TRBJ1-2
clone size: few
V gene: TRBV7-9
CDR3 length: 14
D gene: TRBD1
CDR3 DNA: TGTGCCAGCAGCATCGGACAGGACTTTTATGGCTACACCTTC
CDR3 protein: CASSIGQDFYGYTF

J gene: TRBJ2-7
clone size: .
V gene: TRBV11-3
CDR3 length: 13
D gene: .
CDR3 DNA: TGTGCCAGCAGCTTATTCGGGGAGAATGAGCAGTACTTC
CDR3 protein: CASSLFGENEQYF

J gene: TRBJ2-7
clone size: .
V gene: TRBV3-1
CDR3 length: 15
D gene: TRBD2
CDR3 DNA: TGTGCCAGCAGCCAGGGCGGGAGGGCCTACAATGAGCAGTACTTC
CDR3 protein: CASSQGGRAYNEQYF

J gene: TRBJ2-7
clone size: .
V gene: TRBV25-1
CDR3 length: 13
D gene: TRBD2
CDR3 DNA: TGCGCCAGCAGTGATTGGGGGGGCTACGAGCAGTACTTC
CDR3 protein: CASSDWGGYEQYF

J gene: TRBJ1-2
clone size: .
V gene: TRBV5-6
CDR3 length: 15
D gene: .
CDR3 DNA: TGTGCCAGCAGCCTAGGGAGGGGGGATAACTATGGCTACACCTTC
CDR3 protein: CASSLGRGDNYGYTF

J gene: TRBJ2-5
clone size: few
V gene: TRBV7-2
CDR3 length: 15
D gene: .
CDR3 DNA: TGTGCCAGCAGCTTAGCGAACATTTACCAAGAGACCCAGTACTTC
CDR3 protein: CASSLANIYQETQYF

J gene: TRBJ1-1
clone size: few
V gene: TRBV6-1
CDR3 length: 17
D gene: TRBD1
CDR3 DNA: TGTGCCATCAGGGGACAGGGATTGGGTTTGATGGACACTGAAGCTTTCTTT
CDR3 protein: CAIRGQGLGLMDTEAFF

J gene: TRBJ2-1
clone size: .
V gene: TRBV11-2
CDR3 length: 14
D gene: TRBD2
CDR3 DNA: TGTGCCAGCAGCTTAGCGGGGGGGAACAATAAGCAGTTCTTC
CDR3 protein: CASSLAGGNNKQFF

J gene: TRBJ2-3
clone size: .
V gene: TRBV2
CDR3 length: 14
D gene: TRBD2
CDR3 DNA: TGTGCCAGCAGTGGAAAGACTAGCGAGGGTACGCAGTATTTT
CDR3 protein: CASSGKTSEGTQYF

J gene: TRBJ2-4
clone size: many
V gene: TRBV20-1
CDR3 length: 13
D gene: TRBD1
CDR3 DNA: TGCAGTGCTGACGACAGGGGAAAAAACATTCAGTACTTC
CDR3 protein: CSADDRGKNIQYF

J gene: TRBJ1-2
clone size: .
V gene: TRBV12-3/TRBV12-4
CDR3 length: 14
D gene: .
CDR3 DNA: TGTGCCAGCAGTTTGGTCAGGGGTGCCTCGGGCTACACCTTC
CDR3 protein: CASSLVRGASGYTF

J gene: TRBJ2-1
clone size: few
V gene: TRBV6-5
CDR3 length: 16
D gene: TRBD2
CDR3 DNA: TGTGCCAGCAGACCTCACACCACTAGCGGGAACAATGAGCAGTTCTTC
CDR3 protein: CASRPHTTSGNNEQFF

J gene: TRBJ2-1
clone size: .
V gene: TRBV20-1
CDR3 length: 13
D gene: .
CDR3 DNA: TGCAGTGCTAGAGAATCGAAGTATAATGAGCAGTTCTTC
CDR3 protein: CSARESKYNEQFF

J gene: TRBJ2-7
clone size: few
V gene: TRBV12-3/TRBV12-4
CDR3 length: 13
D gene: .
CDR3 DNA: TGTGCCAGCAGCCACCTCCGCCCCTACGAGCAGTACTTC
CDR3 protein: CASSHLRPYEQYF

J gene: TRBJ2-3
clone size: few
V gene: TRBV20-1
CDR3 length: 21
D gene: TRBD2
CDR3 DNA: TGCAGTGCTAGAGATATCGGGGACAGGGCACTAGCGGGAGGGAACACAGATACGCAGTATTTT
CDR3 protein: CSARDIGDRALAGGNTDTQYF

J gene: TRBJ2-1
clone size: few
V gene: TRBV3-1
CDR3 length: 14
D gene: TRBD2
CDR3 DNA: TGTGCCAGCGGGTTGGGGACTAGCTACAATGAGCAGTTCTTC
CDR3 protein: CASGLGTSYNEQFF

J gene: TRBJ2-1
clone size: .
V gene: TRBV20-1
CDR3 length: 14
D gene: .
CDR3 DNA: TGCAGTGCTAGAGATTCCCGGGGGGCCAATGAGCAGTTCTTC
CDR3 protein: CSARDSRGANEQFF

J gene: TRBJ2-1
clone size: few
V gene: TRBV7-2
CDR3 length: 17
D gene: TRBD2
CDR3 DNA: TGTGCCAGCAGCTCCCGGACTAGCGGGGCGTCCTACAATGAGCAGTTCTTC
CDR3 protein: CASSSRTSGASYNEQFF

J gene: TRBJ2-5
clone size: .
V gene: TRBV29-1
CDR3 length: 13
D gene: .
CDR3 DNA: TGCAGCGTTGAGTACAGGGGACTTGAGACCCAGTACTTC
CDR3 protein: CSVEYRGLETQYF

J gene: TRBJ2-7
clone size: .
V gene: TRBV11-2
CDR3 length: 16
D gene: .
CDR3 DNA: TGTGCCAGCAGAAAAGACGGGGTCCTGGACTACAATGAGCAGTACTTC
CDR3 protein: CASRKDGVLDYNEQYF

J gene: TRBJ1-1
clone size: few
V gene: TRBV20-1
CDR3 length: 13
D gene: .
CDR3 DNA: TGCAGCTCAGAGCGGGGTGTGAACACTGAAGCTTTCTTT
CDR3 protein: CSSERGVNTEAFF

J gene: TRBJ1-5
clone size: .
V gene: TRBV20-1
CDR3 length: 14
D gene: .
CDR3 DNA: TGCAGTGCTAGACCGCCTGGGGGGAATCAGCCCCAGCATTTT
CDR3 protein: CSARPPGGNQPQHF

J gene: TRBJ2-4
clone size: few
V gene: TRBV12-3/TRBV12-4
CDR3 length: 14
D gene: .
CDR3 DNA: TGTGCCAGCAGTTCTGGACAGCGATGGGACATTCAGTACTTC
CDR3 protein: CASSSGQRWDIQYF

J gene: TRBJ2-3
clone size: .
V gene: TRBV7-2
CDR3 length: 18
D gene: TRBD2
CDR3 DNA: TGTGCCAGCAGCCCGGCCGGGACTAGCAGGGGGTGGGCAGATACGCAGTATTTT
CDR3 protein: CASSPAGTSRGWADTQYF

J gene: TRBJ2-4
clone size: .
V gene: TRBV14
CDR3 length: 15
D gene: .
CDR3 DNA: TGTGCCAGCAGCCAACGAGGATTTCGCCCCTACGAGCGGTACTTC
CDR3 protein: CASSQRGFRPYERYF

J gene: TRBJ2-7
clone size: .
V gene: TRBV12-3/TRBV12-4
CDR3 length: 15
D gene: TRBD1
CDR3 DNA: TGTGCCAGCAGTTTGTGGTCAGGGGGTCGGTACGAGCAGTACTTC
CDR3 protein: CASSLWSGGRYEQYF

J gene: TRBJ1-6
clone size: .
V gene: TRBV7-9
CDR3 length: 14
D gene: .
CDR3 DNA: TGTGCCAGCAGCCCGGGGGAAGGTGTAGGATCCCTCCACTTT
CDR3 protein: CASSPGEGVGSLHF

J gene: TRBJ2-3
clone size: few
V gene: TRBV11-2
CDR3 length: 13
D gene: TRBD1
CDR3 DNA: TGTGCCAGCAGCTTAGACGCCAGGACAGGGCAGTATTTT
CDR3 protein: CASSLDARTGQYF

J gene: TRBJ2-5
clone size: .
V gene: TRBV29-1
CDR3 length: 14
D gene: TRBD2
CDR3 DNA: TGCAGCGTTCCCCGGGGGAGCGGGGGCAATGAGCAGTACTTC
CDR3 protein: CSVPRGSGGNEQYF

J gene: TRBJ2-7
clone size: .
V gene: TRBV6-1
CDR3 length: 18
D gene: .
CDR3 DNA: TGTGCCAGCAGGAACCTCTACAGGGATCTTCTCCATTACAATGAGCAGTACTTC
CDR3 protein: CASRNLYRDLLHYNEQYF

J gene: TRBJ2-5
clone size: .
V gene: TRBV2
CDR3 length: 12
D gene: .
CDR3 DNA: TGTGCCAGCACACTACGGCAAGAGACCCAGTACTTC
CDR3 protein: CASTLRQETQYF

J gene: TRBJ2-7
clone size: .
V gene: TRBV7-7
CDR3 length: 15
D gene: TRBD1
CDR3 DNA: TGTGCTAGCAGCTTATCGGGACAGGGGGCCAATGAGCAGTACTTC
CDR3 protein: CASSLSGQGANEQYF

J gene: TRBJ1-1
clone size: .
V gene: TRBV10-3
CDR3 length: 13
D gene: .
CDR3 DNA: TGTGCCATCAGTTTGGGGGAGAACACTGAAGCTTTCTTT
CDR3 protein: CAISLGENTEAFF

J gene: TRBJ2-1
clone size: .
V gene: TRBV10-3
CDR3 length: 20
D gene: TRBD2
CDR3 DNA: TGTGCCATCAGTGAGAGACTAGCGGGACGGTTGGGGTCAACGGACAATGAGCAGTTCTTC
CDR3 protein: CAISERLAGRLGSTDNEQFF

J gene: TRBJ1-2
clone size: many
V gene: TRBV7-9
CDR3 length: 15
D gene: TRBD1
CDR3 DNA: TGTGCCAGCAGCTTAGGGACAGGTGTTAACTATGGCTACACCTTC
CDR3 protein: CASSLGTGVNYGYTF

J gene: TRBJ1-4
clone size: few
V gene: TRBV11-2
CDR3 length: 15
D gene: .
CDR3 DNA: TGTGCCAGCAGCTTAGCCCAGGGACCTAATGAAAAACTGTTTTTT
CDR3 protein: CASSLAQGPNEKLFF

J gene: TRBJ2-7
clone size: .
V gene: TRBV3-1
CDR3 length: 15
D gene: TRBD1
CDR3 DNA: TGTGCCAGCAGCCAAGTTAGACAGGGGTCACACGAGCAGTACTTC
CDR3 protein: CASSQVRQGSHEQYF

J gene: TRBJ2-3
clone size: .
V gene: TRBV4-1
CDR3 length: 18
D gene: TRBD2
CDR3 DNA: TGCGCCAGCAGCCAAGCTACCGGGACTAGCGGGAGAGCAGATACGCAGTATTTT
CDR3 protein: CASSQATGTSGRADTQYF

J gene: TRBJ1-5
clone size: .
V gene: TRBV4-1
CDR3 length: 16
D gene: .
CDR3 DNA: TGCGCCAGCAGCCAAGAGGGGCGGACAGCGAATCAGCCCCAGCATTTT
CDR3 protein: CASSQEGRTANQPQHF

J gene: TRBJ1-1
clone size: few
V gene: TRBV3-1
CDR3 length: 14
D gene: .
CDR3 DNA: TGTGCCAGCAGCCATCGGGGGGCGGGCACTGAAGCTTTCTTT
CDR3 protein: CASSHRGAGTEAFF

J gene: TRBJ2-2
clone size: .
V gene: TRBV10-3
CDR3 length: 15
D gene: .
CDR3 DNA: TGTGCCATCACCAACGACCCTCCGAACACCGGGGAGCTGTTTTTT
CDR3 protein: CAITNDPPNTGELFF

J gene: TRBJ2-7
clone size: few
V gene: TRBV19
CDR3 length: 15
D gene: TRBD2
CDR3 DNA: TGTGCCAGTAGTATTCGCCTAGCGGAACCCTACGAGCAGTACTTC
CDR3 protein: CASSIRLAEPYEQYF

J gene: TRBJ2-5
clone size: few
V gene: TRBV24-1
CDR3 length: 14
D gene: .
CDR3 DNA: TGTGCCACCAGTGATTTGCGGGACATGGAGACCCAGTACTTC
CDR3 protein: CATSDLRDMETQYF

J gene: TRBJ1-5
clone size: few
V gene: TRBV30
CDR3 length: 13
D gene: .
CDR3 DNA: TGTGCCTGGAGCGGGGGGCCTAATCAGCCCCAGCATTTT
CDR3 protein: CAWSGGPNQPQHF

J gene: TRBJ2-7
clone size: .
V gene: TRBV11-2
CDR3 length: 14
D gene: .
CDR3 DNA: TGTGCCAGCAGCTTAGCCAGGTCCCCCTACGAGCAGTACTTC
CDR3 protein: CASSLARSPYEQYF

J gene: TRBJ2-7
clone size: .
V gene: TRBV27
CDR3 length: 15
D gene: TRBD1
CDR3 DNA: TGTGCCAGCAGTTTAGGGGACAGGGGTTTCTACGAGCAGTACTTC
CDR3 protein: CASSLGDRGFYEQYF

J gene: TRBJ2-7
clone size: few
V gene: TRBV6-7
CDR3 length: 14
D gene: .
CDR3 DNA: TGTGCCAGCAGTTACAGAGACGACATCTACGAGCAGTACTTC
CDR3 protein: CASSYRDDIYEQYF

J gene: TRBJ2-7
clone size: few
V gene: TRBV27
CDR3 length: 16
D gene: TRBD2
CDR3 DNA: TGTGCCAGCAGTTTATTGTGGCGGGATAGCGGGTACGAGCAGTACTTC
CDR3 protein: CASSLLWRDSGYEQYF

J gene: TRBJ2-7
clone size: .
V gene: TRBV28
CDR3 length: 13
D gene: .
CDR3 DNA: TGTGCCAGCAGTTTGGCGGAACTATACGAGCAGTACTTC
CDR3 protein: CASSLAELYEQYF

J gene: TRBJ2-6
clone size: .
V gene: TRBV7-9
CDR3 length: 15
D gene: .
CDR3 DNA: TGTGCCAGCAGCTTAGGCGATTATGGGGCCAACGTCCTGACTTTC
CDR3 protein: CASSLGDYGANVLTF

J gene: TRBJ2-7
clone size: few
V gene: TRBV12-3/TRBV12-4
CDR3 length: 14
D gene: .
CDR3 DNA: TGTGCCAGCAGTCCACACAGGGACGAGCACGAGCAGTACTTC
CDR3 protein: CASSPHRDEHEQYF

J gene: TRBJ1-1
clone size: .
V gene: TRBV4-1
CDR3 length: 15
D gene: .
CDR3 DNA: TGCGCCAGCAGCCCAGAGACAGCCATGAACACTGAAGCTTTCTTT
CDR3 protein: CASSPETAMNTEAFF

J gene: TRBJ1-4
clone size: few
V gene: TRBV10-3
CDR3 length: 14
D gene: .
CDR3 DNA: TGTGCCATCAGTGAGTCCGACACCAATGAAAAACTGTTTTTT
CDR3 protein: CAISESDTNEKLFF

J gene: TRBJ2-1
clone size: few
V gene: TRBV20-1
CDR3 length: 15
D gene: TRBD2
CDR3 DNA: TGCAGTGCTAGAGGGACTAGCGGAAAATACAATGAGCAGTTCTTC
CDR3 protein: CSARGTSGKYNEQFF

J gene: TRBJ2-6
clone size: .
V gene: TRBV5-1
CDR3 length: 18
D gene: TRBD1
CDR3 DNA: TGCGCCAGTACCCTTACCCGGGACAGGCCCTCTGGGGCCAACGTCCTGACTTTC
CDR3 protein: CASTLTRDRPSGANVLTF

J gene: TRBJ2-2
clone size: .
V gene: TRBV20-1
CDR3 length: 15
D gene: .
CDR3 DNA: TGCAGTGCTAGAGATACCCGGCGGAGCACCGGGGAGCTGTTTTTT
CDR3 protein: CSARDTRRSTGELFF